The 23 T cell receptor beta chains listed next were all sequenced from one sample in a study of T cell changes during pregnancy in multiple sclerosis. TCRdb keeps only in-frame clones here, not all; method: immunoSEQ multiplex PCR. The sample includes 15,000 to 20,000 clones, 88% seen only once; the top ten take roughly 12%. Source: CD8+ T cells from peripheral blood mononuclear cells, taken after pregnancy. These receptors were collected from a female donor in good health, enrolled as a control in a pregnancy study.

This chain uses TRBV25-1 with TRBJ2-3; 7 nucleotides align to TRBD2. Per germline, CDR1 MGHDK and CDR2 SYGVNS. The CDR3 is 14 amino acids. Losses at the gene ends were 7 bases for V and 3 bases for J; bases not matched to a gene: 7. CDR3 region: CASNGGGWTDTQYF. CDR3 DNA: TGTGCCAGCAACGGCGGGGGATGGACAGATACGCAGTATTTT.

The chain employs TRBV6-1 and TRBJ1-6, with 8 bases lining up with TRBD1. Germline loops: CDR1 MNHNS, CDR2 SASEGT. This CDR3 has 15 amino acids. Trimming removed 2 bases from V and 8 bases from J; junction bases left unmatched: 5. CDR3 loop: CASSESTGDDSPLHF. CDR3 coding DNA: TGTGCCAGCAGTGAATCGACAGGGGATGATTCACCCCTCCACTTT.

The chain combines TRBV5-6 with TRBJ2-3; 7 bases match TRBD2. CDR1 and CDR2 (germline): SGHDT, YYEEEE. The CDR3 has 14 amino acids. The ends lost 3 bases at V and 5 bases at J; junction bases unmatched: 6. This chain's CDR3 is CASSSSGEEDTQYF. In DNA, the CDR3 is TGTGCCAGCAGCTCGAGCGGGGAGGAAGATACGCAGTATTTT.

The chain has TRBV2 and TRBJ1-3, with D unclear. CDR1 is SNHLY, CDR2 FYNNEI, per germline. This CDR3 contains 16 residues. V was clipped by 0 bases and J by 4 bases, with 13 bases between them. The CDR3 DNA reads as TGTGCCAGCAGTGAAGCGTGGGCGGGAACAGGAAACACCATATATTTT. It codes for CASSEAWAGTGNTIYF.

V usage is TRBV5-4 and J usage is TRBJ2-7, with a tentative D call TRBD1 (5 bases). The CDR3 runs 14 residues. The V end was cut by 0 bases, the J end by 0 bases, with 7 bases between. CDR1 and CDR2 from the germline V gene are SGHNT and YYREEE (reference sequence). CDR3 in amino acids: CASSLVGASYEQYF. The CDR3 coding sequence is TGTGCCAGCAGCTTGGTTGGGGCCTCCTACGAGCAGTACTTC.

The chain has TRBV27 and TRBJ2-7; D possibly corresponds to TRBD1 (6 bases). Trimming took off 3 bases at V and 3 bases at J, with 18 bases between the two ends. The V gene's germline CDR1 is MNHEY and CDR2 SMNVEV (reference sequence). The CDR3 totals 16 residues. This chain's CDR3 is CASSLMGAGVYYEQYF. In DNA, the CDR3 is TGTGCCAGCAGTTTGATGGGGGCGGGTGTCTACTACGAGCAGTACTTC.

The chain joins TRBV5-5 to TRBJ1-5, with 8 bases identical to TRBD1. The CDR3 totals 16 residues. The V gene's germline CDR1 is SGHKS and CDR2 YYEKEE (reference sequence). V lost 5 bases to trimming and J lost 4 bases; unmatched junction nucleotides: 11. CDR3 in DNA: TGTGCCAGCAGTCCCATTACAGGGGGGTTGAATCAGCCCCAGCATTTT. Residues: CASSPITGGLNQPQHF.

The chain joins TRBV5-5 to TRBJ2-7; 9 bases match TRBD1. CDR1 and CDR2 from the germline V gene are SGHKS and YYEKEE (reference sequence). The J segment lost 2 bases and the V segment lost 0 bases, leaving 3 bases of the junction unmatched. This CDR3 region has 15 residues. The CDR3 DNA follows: TGTGCCAGCAGCTTGGTCCGGGACAGGGCCTACGAGCAGTACTTC. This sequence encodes CASSLVRDRAYEQYF.

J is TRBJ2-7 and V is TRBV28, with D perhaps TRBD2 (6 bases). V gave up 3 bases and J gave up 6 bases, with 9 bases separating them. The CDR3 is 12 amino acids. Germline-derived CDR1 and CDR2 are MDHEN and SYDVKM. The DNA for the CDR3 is TGTGCCAGCAGTTTTGGGGGGAGCGAGCAGTACTTC. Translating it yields CASSFGGSEQYF.

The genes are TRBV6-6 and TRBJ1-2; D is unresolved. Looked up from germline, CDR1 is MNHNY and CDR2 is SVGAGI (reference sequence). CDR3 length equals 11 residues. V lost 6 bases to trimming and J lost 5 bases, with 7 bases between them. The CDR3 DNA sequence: TGTGCCAGCAGCCCGGTTTATGGCTACACCTTC. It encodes CASSPVYGYTF.

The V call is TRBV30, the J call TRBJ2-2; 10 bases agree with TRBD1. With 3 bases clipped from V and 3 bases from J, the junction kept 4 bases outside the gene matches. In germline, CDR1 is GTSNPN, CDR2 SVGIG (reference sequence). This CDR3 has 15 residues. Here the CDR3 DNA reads TGTGCCTGGAGCGGACAGGGGGTCGACACCGGGGAGCTGTTTTTT. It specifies CAWSGQGVDTGELFF.

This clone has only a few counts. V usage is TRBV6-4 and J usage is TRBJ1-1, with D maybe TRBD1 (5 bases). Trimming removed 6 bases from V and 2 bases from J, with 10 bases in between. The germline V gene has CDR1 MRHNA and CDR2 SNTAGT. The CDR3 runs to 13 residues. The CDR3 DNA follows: TGTGCCAGCAGCCCGGGGGAAAACACTGAAGCTTTCTTT. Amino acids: CASSPGENTEAFF.

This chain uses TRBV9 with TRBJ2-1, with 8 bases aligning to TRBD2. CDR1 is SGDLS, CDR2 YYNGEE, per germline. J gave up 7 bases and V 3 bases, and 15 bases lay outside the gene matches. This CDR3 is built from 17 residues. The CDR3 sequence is CASSGTGTGGVTNEQFF. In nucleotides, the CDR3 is TGTGCCAGCAGCGGTACCGGTACGGGGGGGGTCACAAATGAGCAGTTCTTC. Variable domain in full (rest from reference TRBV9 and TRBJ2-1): DSGVTQTPKHLITATGQRVTLRCSPRSGDLSVYWYQQSLDQGLQFLIQYYNGEERAKGNILERFSAQQFPDLHSELNLSSLELGDSALYFCASSGTGTGGVTNEQFFGPGTRLTVL.

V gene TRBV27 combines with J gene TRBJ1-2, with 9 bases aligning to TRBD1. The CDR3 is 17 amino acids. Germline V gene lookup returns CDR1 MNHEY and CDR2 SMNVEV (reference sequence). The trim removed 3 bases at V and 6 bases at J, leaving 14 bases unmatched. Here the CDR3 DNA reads TGTGCCAGCAGTTTTAGGACAGGGGCCTGGTGGGGAGATGGCTACACCTTC. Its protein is CASSFRTGAWWGDGYTF.

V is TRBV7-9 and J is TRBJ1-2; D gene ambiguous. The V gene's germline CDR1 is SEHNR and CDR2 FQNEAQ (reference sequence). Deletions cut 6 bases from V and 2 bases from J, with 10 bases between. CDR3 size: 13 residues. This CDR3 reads CASSPPLNYGYTF. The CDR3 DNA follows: TGTGCCAGCAGTCCCCCTCTAAACTATGGCTACACCTTC. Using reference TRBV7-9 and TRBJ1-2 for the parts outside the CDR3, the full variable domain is DTGVSQNPRHKITKRGQNVTFRCDPISEHNRLYWYRQTLGQGPEFLTYFQNEAQLEKSRLLSDRFSAERPKGSFSTLEIQRTEQGDSAMYLCASSPPLNYGYTFGSGTRLTVV.

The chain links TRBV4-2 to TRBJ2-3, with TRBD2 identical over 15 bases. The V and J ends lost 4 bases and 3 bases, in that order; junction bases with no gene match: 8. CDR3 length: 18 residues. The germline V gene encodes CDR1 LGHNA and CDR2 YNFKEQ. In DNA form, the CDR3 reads TGTGCCAGCAGCCCCGGACTAGCGGGGGGGCCGGGAACAGATACGCAGTATTTT. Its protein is CASSPGLAGGPGTDTQYF.

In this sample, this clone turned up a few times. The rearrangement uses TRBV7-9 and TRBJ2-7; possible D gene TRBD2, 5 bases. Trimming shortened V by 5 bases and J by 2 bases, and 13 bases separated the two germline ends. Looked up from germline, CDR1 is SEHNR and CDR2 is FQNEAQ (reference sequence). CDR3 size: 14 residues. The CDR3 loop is CASSPVGEAYEQYF. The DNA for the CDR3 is TGTGCCAGCAGCCCTGTCGGGGAAGCCTACGAGCAGTACTTC.

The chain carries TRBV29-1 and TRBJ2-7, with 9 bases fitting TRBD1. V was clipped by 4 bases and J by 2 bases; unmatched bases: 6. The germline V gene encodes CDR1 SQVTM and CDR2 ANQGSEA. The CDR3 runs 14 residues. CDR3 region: CSVASDRGPYEQYF. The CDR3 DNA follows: TGCAGCGTTGCCTCGGACAGGGGCCCCTACGAGCAGTACTTC.

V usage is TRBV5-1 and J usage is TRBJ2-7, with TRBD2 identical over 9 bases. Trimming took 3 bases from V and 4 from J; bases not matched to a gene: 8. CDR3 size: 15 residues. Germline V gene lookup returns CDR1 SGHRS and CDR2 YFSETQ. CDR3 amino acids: CASSSHSGSRYEQYF. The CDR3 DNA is TGCGCCAGCAGCTCACATAGCGGGAGTAGGTACGAGCAGTACTTC. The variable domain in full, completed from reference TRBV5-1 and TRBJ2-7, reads KAGVTQTPRYLIKTRGQQVTLSCSPISGHRSVSWYQQTPGQGLQFLFEYFSETQRNKGNFPGRFSGRQFSNSRSEMNVSTLELGDSALYLCASSSHSGSRYEQYFGPGTRLTVT.

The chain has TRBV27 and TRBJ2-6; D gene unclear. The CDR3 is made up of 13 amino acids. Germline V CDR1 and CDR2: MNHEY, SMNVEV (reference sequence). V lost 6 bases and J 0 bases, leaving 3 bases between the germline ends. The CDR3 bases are TGTGCCAGCAGCTACTCTGGGGCCAACGTCCTGACTTTC. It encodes CASSYSGANVLTF.

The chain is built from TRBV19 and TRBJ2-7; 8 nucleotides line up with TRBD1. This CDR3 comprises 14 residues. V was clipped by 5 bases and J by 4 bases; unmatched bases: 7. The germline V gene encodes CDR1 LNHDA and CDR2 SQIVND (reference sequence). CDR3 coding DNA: TGTGCCAGTAGTTTGGGACAGGAAACGTACGAGCAGTACTTC. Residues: CASSLGQETYEQYF.

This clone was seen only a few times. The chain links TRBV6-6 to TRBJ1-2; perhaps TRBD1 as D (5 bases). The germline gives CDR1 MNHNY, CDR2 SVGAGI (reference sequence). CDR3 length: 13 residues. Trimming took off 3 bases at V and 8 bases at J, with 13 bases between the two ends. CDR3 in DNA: TGTGCCAGCAGTTATCTGGGGGGTCAGGGCTACACCTTC. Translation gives CASSYLGGQGYTF.

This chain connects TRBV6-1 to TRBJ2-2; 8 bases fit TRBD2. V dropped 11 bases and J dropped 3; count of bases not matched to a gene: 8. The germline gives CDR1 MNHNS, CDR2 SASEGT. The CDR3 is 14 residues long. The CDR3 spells CAGREGVDTGELFF. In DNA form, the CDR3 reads TGTGCCGGCCGGGAGGGAGTGGACACCGGGGAGCTGTTTTTT.